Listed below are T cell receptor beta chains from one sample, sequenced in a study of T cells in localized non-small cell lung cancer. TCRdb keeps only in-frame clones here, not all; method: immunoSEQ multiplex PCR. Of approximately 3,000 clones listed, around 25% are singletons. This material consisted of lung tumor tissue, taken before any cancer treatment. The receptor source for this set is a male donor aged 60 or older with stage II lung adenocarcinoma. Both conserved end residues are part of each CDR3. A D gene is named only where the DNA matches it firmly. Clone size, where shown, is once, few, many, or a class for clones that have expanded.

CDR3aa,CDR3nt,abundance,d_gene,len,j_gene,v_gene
CASRRSGTAGNTIYF,TGTGCCAGTAGGAGATCAGGGACAGCTGGAAACACCATATATTTT,.,TRBD1,15,TRBJ1-3,TRBV19
CAWSGGRVAEAFF,TGTGCCTGGAGTGGGGGCAGGGTCGCTGAAGCTTTCTTT,few,.,13,TRBJ1-1,TRBV30
CASKLLAGSGGTQYF,TGTGCCAGTAAACTACTAGCGGGGTCTGGGGGGACCCAGTACTTC,.,TRBD2,15,TRBJ2-5,TRBV19
CASSLGGLNTEAFF,TGTGCCAGCAGCTTAGGAGGGTTGAACACTGAAGCTTTCTTT,medium-sized,.,14,TRBJ1-1,TRBV11-3
CAIRRFVNTEAFF,TGTGCCATCAGGCGATTTGTGAACACTGAAGCTTTCTTT,.,.,13,TRBJ1-1,TRBV6-8
CASSLLLGGSYNEQFF,TGTGCCAGCAGTTTATTGCTCGGGGGCTCCTACAATGAGCAGTTCTTC,.,.,16,TRBJ2-1,TRBV8-2
CASRLLGSAKNIQYF,TGTGCCAGCCGGTTACTAGGTTCAGCCAAAAACATTCAGTACTTC,.,.,15,TRBJ2-4,TRBV28
CASRGRGGEKLFF,TGTGCCAGCAGGGGGCGCGGGGGTGAAAAACTGTTTTTT,few,.,13,TRBJ1-4,TRBV28
CASTLIRGERGGELFF,TGTGCCAGTACTCTCATTCGCGGGGAGAGGGGCGGGGAGCTGTTTTTT,once,.,16,TRBJ2-2,TRBV19
CSVETPRGRTGLSYEQYF,TGCAGCGTTGAAACCCCACGTGGGAGGACAGGGCTCTCCTACGAGCAGTACTTC,.,TRBD1,18,TRBJ2-7,TRBV29-1
CASSLRGTSTDTQYF,TGTGCCAGCAGCTTGAGGGGAACTAGCACAGATACGCAGTATTTT,few,.,15,TRBJ2-3,TRBV11-3
CASSEALWGAEQFF,TGTGCCAGCAGTGAAGCTCTTTGGGGGGCCGAGCAGTTCTTC,few,.,14,TRBJ2-1,TRBV6-1
CASSESGTGGFEQYF,TGCGCCAGCAGTGAGTCAGGGACAGGGGGATTCGAGCAGTACTTC,few,TRBD1,15,TRBJ2-7,TRBV10-2
CASSFVNTEAFF,TGTGCCAGCAGTTTCGTTAACACTGAAGCTTTCTTT,few,.,12,TRBJ1-1,TRBV6-8
CASSSGLPSSYNSPLHF,TGTGCCAGCAGCTCGGGTTTACCAAGCTCCTATAATTCACCCCTCCACTTT,few,.,17,TRBJ1-6,TRBV11-3
CASSTLTGLAGGPYEQFF,TGTGCCAGCAGCACGTTGACGGGACTAGCGGGAGGGCCCTATGAGCAGTTCTTC,.,TRBD2,18,TRBJ2-1,TRBV11-3
CASSEARQERDTEAFF,TGTGCCAGCAGTGAAGCCCGACAAGAGAGGGACACTGAAGCTTTCTTT,.,.,16,TRBJ1-1,TRBV6-1
CASSYSRVANTEAFF,TGTGCCAGCAGTTACTCCCGGGTGGCGAACACTGAAGCTTTCTTT,few,.,15,TRBJ1-1,TRBV6-8
CASSLYRTDGYTF,TGTGCCAGCAGTTTATACAGAACAGATGGCTACACCTTC,few,.,13,TRBJ1-2,TRBV28
CASSLSGTGVTEAFF,TGTGCCAGCAGCTTATCTGGGACAGGGGTAACTGAAGCTTTCTTT,.,TRBD1,15,TRBJ1-1,TRBV11-3
CASSSSGTGFHEQFF,TGTGCCAGCAGTTCATCCGGGACAGGGTTTCATGAGCAGTTCTTC,few,TRBD1,15,TRBJ2-1,TRBV6-8
CASSFEGLGQGRNTIYF,TGTGCCAGCAGCTTCGAGGGTCTAGGGCAGGGGCGAAACACCATATATTTT,few,.,17,TRBJ1-3,TRBV11-3
CAWSVPASGSSFF,TGTGCCTGGAGTGTCCCAGCCTCCGGGAGTTCGTTTTTT,large,.,13,TRBJ1-4,TRBV30
CASSSSGGGTDTQYF,TGTGCCAGCAGTTCTTCCGGGGGAGGCACAGATACGCAGTATTTT,.,.,15,TRBJ2-3,TRBV6-8
CASSQGGPRGKEKLFF,TGTGCCAGCAGCCAAGGGGGGCCTAGGGGGAAAGAAAAACTGTTTTTT,.,.,16,TRBJ1-4,TRBV11-3
CASQGGRASNQPQHF,TGTGCCAGCCAGGGAGGCAGGGCTAGCAATCAGCCCCAGCATTTT,.,.,15,TRBJ1-5,TRBV9
CASSIWGRNYGYTF,TGTGCCAGTAGTATATGGGGGAGAAACTATGGCTACACCTTC,.,.,14,TRBJ1-2,TRBV19
CASSIRATEAFF,TGTGCCAGTAGTATAAGGGCCACTGAAGCTTTCTTT,.,.,12,TRBJ1-1,TRBV19
CASSLWTGPGKLFF,TGTGCCAGCAGTTTATGGACGGGCCCAGGAAAACTGTTTTTT,few,.,14,TRBJ1-4,TRBV28
CSVESGGTGGNEQFF,TGCAGCGTTGAAAGTGGAGGGACAGGGGGCAATGAGCAGTTCTTC,.,TRBD1,15,TRBJ2-1,TRBV29-1
CASRKGGYGYTF,TGTGCCAGTAGAAAGGGGGGCTATGGCTACACCTTC,.,.,12,TRBJ1-2,TRBV19
CASSPGRGGAEQFF,TGTGCCAGCAGTCCGGGACGCGGAGGAGCTGAGCAGTTCTTC,large,.,14,TRBJ2-1,TRBV6-8
CASTIRGSTDTQYF,TGTGCCAGCACCATAAGGGGTTCCACAGATACGCAGTATTTT,.,.,14,TRBJ2-3,TRBV9
CASSPGGFNQPQHF,TGTGCCAGCTCACCCGGGGGTTTCAATCAGCCCCAGCATTTT,.,.,14,TRBJ1-5,TRBV18
CASSSTGVNQPQHF,TGTGCCAGCAGTTCGACAGGGGTCAATCAGCCCCAGCATTTT,.,TRBD1,14,TRBJ1-5,TRBV6-8
CASGPRLEFTDTQYF,TGTGCTAGTGGTCCCCGACTAGAATTCACAGATACGCAGTATTTT,.,.,15,TRBJ2-3,TRBV12-5
CASRSRDIRTEAFF,TGTGCCAGCAGATCCCGGGACATACGCACTGAAGCTTTCTTT,few,.,14,TRBJ1-1,TRBV6-8
CASSNPTGGFEQYF,TGTGCCAGCAGTAATCCGACAGGGGGCTTCGAGCAGTACTTC,medium-sized,TRBD1,14,TRBJ2-7,TRBV6-8
CASSIPTGQGPQHF,TGTGCCAGTAGTATCCCGACAGGGCAGGGGCCCCAGCATTTT,.,TRBD1,14,TRBJ1-5,TRBV19
CASSHPGVNEKLFF,TGTGCCAGCAGCCATCCCGGGGTTAATGAAAAACTGTTTTTT,few,.,14,TRBJ1-4,TRBV14
CASSAGQGNQPQHF,TGTGCCAGCAGTGCGGGACAGGGCAATCAGCCCCAGCATTTT,.,TRBD1,14,TRBJ1-5,TRBV9
CASRPGLNSYNEQFF,TGTGCCAGCAGACCGGGACTTAACTCCTACAATGAGCAGTTCTTC,medium-sized,.,15,TRBJ2-1,TRBV6-8
CASTRDPGAFYEQYF,TGTGCCAGTACCCGGGACCCAGGGGCCTTCTACGAGCAGTACTTC,few,.,15,TRBJ2-7,TRBV19
CASSDGQATGELFF,TGTGCCAGCAGTGACGGACAGGCGACCGGGGAGCTGTTTTTT,few,TRBD1,14,TRBJ2-2,TRBV6-8
CASSGTSGGDTDTQYF,TGTGCCAGCAGCGGGACTAGCGGGGGAGACACAGATACGCAGTATTTT,few,TRBD2,16,TRBJ2-3,TRBV9